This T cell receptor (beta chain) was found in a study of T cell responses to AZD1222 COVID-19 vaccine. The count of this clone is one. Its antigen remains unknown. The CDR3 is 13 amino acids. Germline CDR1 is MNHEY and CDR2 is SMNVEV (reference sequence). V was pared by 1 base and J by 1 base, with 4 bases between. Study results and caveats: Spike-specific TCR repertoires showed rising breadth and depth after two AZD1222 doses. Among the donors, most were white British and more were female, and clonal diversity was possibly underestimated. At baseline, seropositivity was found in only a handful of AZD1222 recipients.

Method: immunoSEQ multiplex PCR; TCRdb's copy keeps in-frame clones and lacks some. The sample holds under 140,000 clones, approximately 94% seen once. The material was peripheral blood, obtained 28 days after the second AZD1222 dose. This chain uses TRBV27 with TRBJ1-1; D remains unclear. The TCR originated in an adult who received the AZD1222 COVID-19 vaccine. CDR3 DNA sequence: TGTGCCAGCAGTTTATGGCGGAACACTGAAGCTTTCTTT. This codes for CASSLWRNTEAFF.